The 9 T cell receptor beta chains below all came from one sample that was sequenced in a study of T cells in Graves' hyperthyroidism and ophthalmopathy (dated by TCRdb to about 2019). Receptors were amplified or captured by multiplex PCR. TCRdb names Illumina HiSeq 2000 as the instrument used. Amplification of TCR beta CDR3 regions was carried out from RNA transcripts. For the first round of RT-PCR on the TCR CDR3, the HTBI primer set was used together with the Qiagen OneStep RT-PCR kit. TCRdb cleaned the public reads at Q25 with fastp, built clones with MiXCR and kept in-frame beta chains. Identical CDR3 protein sequences are pooled into one entry, listed with their most common genes and DNA. Counted in this sample were 640,000 or so distinct CDR3 sequences; 13% to 15% of them appeared once. The biggest ten clones account for less than 9% of the sample. Material for sequencing was blood. These receptors all stem from a woman under 30 with Graves' ophthalmopathy.

This clonotype occurred many times. The V gene is TRBV7-9, the J gene TRBJ2-7; D uncertain. The CDR3 has 11 amino acids. V shed 8 bases and J shed 3 bases, with 8 bases lying between them. Germline V lookup: CDR1 SEHNR, CDR2 FQNEAQ (reference sequence). The CDR3 loop reads CASARLYEQYF. CDR3 nucleotide sequence: TGTGCCAGCGCCCGGCTCTACGAGCAGTACTTC.

Regarding this clonotype: Just one base apart from a much larger clone, this may be a read error. This chain uses TRBV30 with TRBJ2-7, with 11 bases that match TRBD2. From germline, CDR1 is GTSNPN and CDR2 SVGIG (reference sequence). CDR3 length: 13 residues. J lost 7 bases, V lost 5 bases, and 7 bases had no gene match. In DNA, the CDR3 is TGTGCCTGGCAGACTAGCGGGATTGATGAGCAGTACTTC. Its protein product is CAWQTSGIDEQYF.

The rearrangement joins TRBV9 to TRBJ2-7, with D uncertain. The germline V and J ends were trimmed by 3 bases and 1 base, with 8 bases remaining between them. This CDR3 comprises 13 residues. The germline CDR1 and CDR2 sequences are SGDLS and YYNGEE. CDR3: CASSGGVSYEQYF. The CDR3, as DNA: TGTGCCAGCAGCGGAGGAGTTTCCTACGAGCAGTACTTC.

This clonotype was recorded at least ten times. V is TRBV3-1 and J is TRBJ2-7, with TRBD2 identical over 14 bases. Trimming took 2 bases from V and 4 from J; bases not matched to a gene: 13. Germline CDR1 and CDR2: LGHDT and YNNKEL (reference sequence). The CDR3 is made up of 19 amino acids. The chain's CDR3 is CASSQTGLAGGRKQYEQYF. Written as DNA, the CDR3 is TGTGCCAGCAGCCAAACCGGACTAGCGGGAGGAAGGAAGCAGTACGAGCAGTACTTC.

This clonotype was seen a few times. This rearrangement joins TRBV12-3 or TRBV12-4 to TRBJ1-2, with TRBD1 matching over 7 bases. CDR3 length equals 14 residues. The ends lost 2 bases at V and 5 bases at J; junction bases unmatched: 5. DNA of the CDR3: TGTGCCAGCAGTTTACAGGGGGTCCCGTATGGCTACACCTTC. This codes for CASSLQGVPYGYTF.

There are many counts of this clonotype. This chain uses TRBV9 with TRBJ2-3; TRBD2 matches at 11 bases. The V gene end was trimmed by 1 base and the J gene end by 2 bases; junction bases not matched to a gene: 3. The CDR3 covers 16 residues. Germline CDR1 reads SGDLS; CDR2 reads YYNGEE. Here the CDR3 reads CASSVMGLADTDTQYF. For the CDR3, the DNA is TGTGCCAGCAGCGTAATGGGACTAGCGGACACAGATACGCAGTATTTT.

In its sample, this clonotype was seen many times. This chain connects TRBV30 to TRBJ2-5; 11 bases match TRBD1. Germline loops: CDR1 GTSNPN, CDR2 SVGIG (reference sequence). CDR3 size: 14 residues. V trimming: 7 bases; J trimming: 5 bases; junction bases outside the gene matches: 9. CDR3 bases: TGTGCCTTGCATCGGGACAGGGGGGGGGAGACCCAGTACTTC. This codes for CALHRDRGGETQYF. The full variable domain, with the rest looked up from reference TRBV30 and TRBJ2-5, is SQTIHQWPATLVQPVGSPLSLECTVEGTSNPNLYWYRQAAGRGLQLLFYSVGIGQISSEVPQNLSASRPQDRQFILSSKKLLLSDSGFYLCALHRDRGGETQYFGPGTRLLVL.

At least ten counts were recorded for this clonotype. The V and J genes are TRBV12-3 or TRBV12-4 and TRBJ2-1, with TRBD2 as a possible D gene (6 bases). The CDR3 has 14 residues. V dropped 5 bases and J dropped 3 bases, with 11 bases sitting between them. The CDR3 region has the DNA TGTGCCAGCAGTCCCAAGACTAGCTACAATGAGCAGTTCTTC. Translated: CASSPKTSYNEQFF.

This clonotype was recorded at least ten times. The J gene is TRBJ1-2, the V gene TRBV11-2; TRBD1 might be the D (5 bases). There are 14 residues in the CDR3. The germline CDR1 and CDR2 sequences are SGHAT and FQNNGV. V was trimmed by 5 bases and J by 3 bases, leaving 13 bases between them. The CDR3 reads CASSLPRGDYGYTF. The CDR3 DNA is TGTGCCAGCAGCCTGCCCCGGGGCGACTATGGCTACACCTTC. Using reference TRBV11-2 and TRBJ1-2 for the parts outside the CDR3, the full variable domain is EAGVAQSPRYKIIEKRQSVAFWCNPISGHATLYWYQQILGQGPKLLIQFQNNGVVDDSQLPKDRFSAERLKGVDSTLKIQPAKLEDSAVYLCASSLPRGDYGYTFGSGTRLTVV.